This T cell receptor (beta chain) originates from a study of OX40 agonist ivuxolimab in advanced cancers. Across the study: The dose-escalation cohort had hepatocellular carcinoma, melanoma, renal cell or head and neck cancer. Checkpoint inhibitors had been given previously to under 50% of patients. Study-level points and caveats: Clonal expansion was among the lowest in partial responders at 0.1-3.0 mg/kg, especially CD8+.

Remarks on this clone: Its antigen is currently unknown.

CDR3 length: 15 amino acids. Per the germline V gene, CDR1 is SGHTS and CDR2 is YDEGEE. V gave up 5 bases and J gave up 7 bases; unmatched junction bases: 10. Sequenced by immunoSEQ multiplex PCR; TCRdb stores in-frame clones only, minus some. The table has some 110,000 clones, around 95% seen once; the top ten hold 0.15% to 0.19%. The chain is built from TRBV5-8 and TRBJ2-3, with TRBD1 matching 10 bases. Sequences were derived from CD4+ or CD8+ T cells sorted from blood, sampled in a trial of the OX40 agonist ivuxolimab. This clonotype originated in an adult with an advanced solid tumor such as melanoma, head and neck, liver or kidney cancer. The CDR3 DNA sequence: TGTGCCAGCAGATTTACCGGGACAGGGGCACATACGCAGTATTTT. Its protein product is CASRFTGTGAHTQYF. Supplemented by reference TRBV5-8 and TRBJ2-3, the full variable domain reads EAGVTQSPTHLIKTRGQQATLRCSPISGHTSVYWYQQALGLGLQFLLWYDEGEERNRGNFPPRFSGRQFPNYSSELNVNALELEDSALYLCASRFTGTGAHTQYFGPGTRLTVL.